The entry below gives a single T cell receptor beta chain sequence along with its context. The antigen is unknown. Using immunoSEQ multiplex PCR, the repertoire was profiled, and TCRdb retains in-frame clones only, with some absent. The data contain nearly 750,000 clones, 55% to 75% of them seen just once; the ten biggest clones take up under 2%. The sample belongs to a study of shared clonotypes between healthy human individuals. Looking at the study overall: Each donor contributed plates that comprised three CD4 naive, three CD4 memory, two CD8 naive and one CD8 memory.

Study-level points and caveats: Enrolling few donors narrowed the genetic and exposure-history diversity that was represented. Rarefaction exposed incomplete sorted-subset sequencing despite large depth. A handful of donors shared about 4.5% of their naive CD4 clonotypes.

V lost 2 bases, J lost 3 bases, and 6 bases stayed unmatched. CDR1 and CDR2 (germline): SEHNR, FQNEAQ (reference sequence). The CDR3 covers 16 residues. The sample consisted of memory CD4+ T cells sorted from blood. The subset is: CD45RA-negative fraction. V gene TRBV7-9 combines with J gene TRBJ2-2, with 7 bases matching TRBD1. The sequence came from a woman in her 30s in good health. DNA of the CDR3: TGTGCCAGCAGCTTATGGAGACAGGGAGACACCGGGGAGCTGTTTTTT. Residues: CASSLWRQGDTGELFF.